This T cell receptor beta chain was profiled in a study of T-cell memory formation after mild COVID-19. Looking at the study overall: There were largely donor-specific TCR clusters.

Study findings and constraints: Cross-reactive memory apparently joined, as some responding clones appeared in pre-infection memory. Clones that contracted from day 15 to 85 had balanced CD4/CD8; later expanders were CD4+ biased.

The V and J ends lost 4 bases and 3 bases respectively, with 19 bases between them. Per germline, CDR1 SGHDT and CDR2 YYEEEE. The CDR3 has 17 amino acids. This clonotype showed up just a few times. What it binds is not known. TCRdb recomputed calls from the 5' RACE reads with MiXCR, one row per CDR3 protein. The data contain fewer than 150,000 distinct CDR3 sequences, approximately 15% of them singletons. The sequenced sample consisted of PBMCs or a T cell subset sorted from them (not recorded which). The chain recombines TRBV5-6 with TRBJ2-2; no firm D call. The TCR sequence derives from a young man who had mild COVID-19 (a few samples of this study predate the infection). Cell type and time point are not known. CDR3 DNA sequence: TGTGCCAGCAGCCTACTCTCCGGGTCTTCTTACACCGGGGAGCTGTTTTTT. This sequence encodes CASSLLSGSSYTGELFF.